The rows below give T cell receptor beta chains drawn from one sample of a study of blood T cell repertoires in COVID-19. Profiled with immunoSEQ multiplex PCR; TCRdb holds only in-frame clones, not every one. Of approximately 200,000 clones listed, 85% are singletons. Sequencing was done on a sample of PBMCs or T cells enriched from blood (not recorded which). The receptors derive from a man in his forties who had recovered from COVID-19. Each CDR3 is given with its conserved first and last residue. A D gene is named only where the DNA matches it firmly. A clone size is listed for some rows: how often the clone was seen (once, few, many), or a class if it is expanded.

>TRBJ1-5|TRBD1|-|TRBV3-1/TRBV3-2
CASSLTGEPQHF
TGTGCCAGCAGCCTTACAGGGGAGCCCCAGCATTTT
>TRBJ2-1|TRBD1|once|TRBV12-3/TRBV12-4
CASSPGGDNEQFF
TGTGCCAGCAGCCCAGGGGGCGACAATGAGCAGTTCTTC
>TRBJ2-5|-|-|TRBV18
CASTTGTDDQETQYF
TGTGCCAGCACGACCGGGACTGATGACCAAGAGACCCAGTACTTC
>TRBJ1-2|-|-|TRBV27
CASSDRLLTGYTF
TGTGCCAGCAGTGACAGGTTACTAACTGGCTACACCTTC
>TRBJ2-7|-|once|TRBV4-2
CASSQEVVKYLRGSYEQYF
TGTGCCAGCAGCCAAGAAGTAGTGAAGTACTTGCGAGGAAGCTACGAGCAGTACTTC
>TRBJ2-1|-|once|TRBV30
CAWSEGGMQNEQFF
TGTGCCTGGAGTGAAGGCGGGATGCAGAATGAGCAGTTCTTC
>TRBJ2-7|TRBD1|-|TRBV7-9
CASSSTGAYEQYF
TGTGCCAGCAGTTCAACAGGGGCCTACGAGCAGTACTTC
>TRBJ2-1|TRBD1|-|TRBV5-1
CASSRDSSYNEQFF
TGCGCCAGCAGCCGGGACAGCTCCTACAATGAGCAGTTCTTC
>TRBJ2-7|-|-|TRBV11-3
CASSAAGPGYEQYF
TGTGCCAGCAGCGCCGCGGGGCCTGGGTACGAGCAGTACTTC
>TRBJ2-1|-|-|TRBV28
CASSTGRKLRNEQFF
TGTGCCAGCAGTACAGGGAGAAAGTTGAGGAATGAGCAGTTCTTC
>TRBJ2-5|TRBD1|-|TRBV6-1
CASSDWDRYF
TGTGCCAGCAGTGACTGGGACAGATACTTC
>TRBJ1-5|-|-|TRBV19
CASSIMGGPNQPQHF
TGTGCCAGTAGTATTATGGGGGGTCCCAATCAGCCCCAGCATTTT
>TRBJ2-6|TRBD2|-|TRBV5-1
CASSLEGGPGANVLTF
TGCGCCAGCAGCTTGGAGGGAGGGCCTGGGGCCAACGTCCTGACTTTC
>TRBJ1-5|-|-|TRBV19
CASSIWTVSNQPQHF
TGTGCCAGTAGTATATGGACAGTTAGCAATCAGCCCCAGCATTTT
>TRBJ1-1|-|-|TRBV6-5
CASSSGVNTEAFF
TGTGCCAGCAGTTCGGGGGTGAACACTGAAGCTTTCTTT
>TRBJ2-5|TRBD1|-|TRBV5-4
CASSQGRDRVKETQYF
TGTGCCAGCAGCCAAGGCCGGGACAGGGTAAAAGAGACCCAGTACTTC
>TRBJ2-1|TRBD2|-|TRBV4-3
CASSQEPRTSGNNEQFF
TGCGCCAGCAGCCAAGAGCCTCGGACTAGCGGAAACAATGAGCAGTTCTTC
>TRBJ2-5|TRBD1|-|TRBV11-3
CASSLGGTGLKTQYF
TGTGCCAGCAGCTTAGGGGGGACAGGGTTGAAGACCCAGTACTTC
>TRBJ2-1|-|-|TRBV5-8
CASSHREAAAYNEQFF
TGTGCCAGCAGCCACCGAGAAGCTGCGGCCTACAATGAGCAGTTCTTC
>TRBJ1-5|-|few|TRBV20-1
CSASRRGYQPQHF
TGCAGTGCTAGTCGCAGGGGTTACCAGCCCCAGCATTTT
>TRBJ2-5|-|-|TRBV5-1
CASSSTTSQETQYF
TGCGCCAGCAGCTCCACAACCTCCCAAGAGACCCAGTACTTC
>TRBJ2-7|TRBD1|-|TRBV10-3
CAIGDSYYEQYF
TGTGCCATCGGGGACAGTTACTACGAGCAGTACTTC
>TRBJ1-4|-|-|TRBV2
CASSVSGLSNEKLFF
TGTGCCAGCAGTGTTAGTGGGCTTTCTAATGAAAAACTGTTTTTT
>TRBJ2-4|TRBD1|-|TRBV5-6
CASSFISNRGTKNIQYF
TGTGCCAGCAGCTTCATTAGTAACAGGGGAACCAAAAACATTCAGTACTTC
>TRBJ1-4|-|-|TRBV5-1
CASSLGFTTNEKLFF
TGCGCCAGCAGCTTGGGTTTTACTACTAATGAAAAACTGTTTTTT
>TRBJ2-7|-|few|TRBV11-3
CASSLNNIYEQYF
TGTGCCAGCAGCTTAAATAACATCTACGAGCAGTACTTC
>TRBJ1-1|TRBD1|once|TRBV12-5
CASGLGQGNTEAFF
TGTGCTAGTGGTCTCGGACAGGGAAACACTGAAGCTTTCTTT
>TRBJ2-3|-|-|TRBV5-1
CASSFVAGSTDTQYF
TGCGCCAGCAGCTTCGTGGCTGGTAGCACAGATACGCAGTATTTT
>TRBJ1-5|TRBD1|-|TRBV10-2
CASTGTGRTGQPQHF
TGCGCCAGCACGGGGACAGGGCGAACTGGCCAGCCCCAGCATTTT
>TRBJ2-3|-|-|TRBV5-6
CASRQLRGSSTDTQYF
TGTGCCAGCAGACAGTTGAGGGGGTCATCCACAGATACGCAGTATTTT
>TRBJ2-7|-|-|TRBV5-8
CASSLAGRNYEQYF
TGTGCCAGCAGCTTGGCAGGGCGGAACTACGAGCAGTACTTC
>TRBJ2-7|TRBD1|-|TRBV27
CASSLDRVSYEQYF
TGTGCCAGCAGCCTTGACAGGGTCTCCTACGAGCAGTACTTC
>TRBJ2-2|TRBD2|once|TRBV5-4
CASSSMGLAGAGELFF
TGTGCCAGCAGCTCGATGGGACTAGCGGGAGCCGGGGAGCTGTTTTTT
>TRBJ2-3|TRBD2|once|TRBV11-3
CASSLRGRAGDTQYF
TGTGCCAGCAGCTTACGAGGGAGGGCCGGGGATACGCAGTATTTT
>TRBJ2-5|-|-|TRBV11-2
CASSLGLQETQYF
TGTGCCAGCAGCCTTGGACTTCAAGAGACCCAGTACTTC
>TRBJ2-7|TRBD2|-|TRBV3-1/TRBV3-2
CASSQQMGGLAAEQYF
TGTGCCAGCAGCCAACAAATGGGGGGACTAGCGGCCGAGCAGTACTTC
>TRBJ1-2|-|-|TRBV29-1
CSVPGGEGWYGYTF
TGCAGCGTCCCCGGGGGGGAGGGGTGGTATGGCTACACCTTC
>TRBJ2-1|TRBD2|-|TRBV3-1/TRBV3-2
CASSQAAGGGEQFF
TGTGCCAGCAGCCAGGCGGCGGGAGGAGGGGAGCAGTTCTTC
>TRBJ2-1|-|-|TRBV7-6
CASSLATYNEQFF
TGTGCCAGCAGCTTAGCTACCTACAATGAGCAGTTCTTC
>TRBJ2-2|TRBD2|-|TRBV28
CASSSDVGLAIPGELFF
TGTGCCAGCAGTTCGGATGTGGGACTAGCGATACCCGGGGAGCTGTTTTTT
>TRBJ2-2|-|-|TRBV30
CAWSAAQTGELFF
TGTGCCTGGAGTGCTGCCCAGACCGGGGAGCTGTTTTTT
>TRBJ1-4|-|-|TRBV6-5
CASSLGRGNEKLFF
TGTGCCAGCAGTTTGGGGAGGGGGAATGAAAAACTGTTTTTT
>TRBJ1-4|-|-|TRBV28
CASSPAGATNEKLFF
TGTGCCAGCAGCCCCGCAGGTGCAACTAATGAAAAACTGTTTTTT
>TRBJ1-6|TRBD1|-|TRBV5-4
CASSTWTGSYNSPLHF
TGTGCCAGCAGCACCTGGACAGGCTCCTATAATTCACCCCTCCACTTT
>TRBJ2-1|TRBD2|-|TRBV27
CASSFPSGSYNEQFF
TGTGCCAGCAGTTTCCCTAGCGGGAGCTACAATGAGCAGTTCTTC
>TRBJ2-2|TRBD2|-|TRBV28
CASSLPSGSAGELFF
TGTGCCAGCAGTTTGCCCAGCGGGAGTGCCGGGGAGCTGTTTTTT
>TRBJ1-5|-|-|TRBV28
CASSLGGGGERSNQPQHF
TGTGCCAGCAGTTTAGGGGGAGGGGGAGAGCGGAGCAATCAGCCCCAGCATTTT
>TRBJ1-3|-|-|TRBV5-4
CASSLAGADTIYF
TGTGCCAGCAGCTTGGCAGGGGCCGACACCATATATTTT
>TRBJ1-2|-|-|TRBV9
CASSDRGGYGYTF
TGTGCCAGCAGCGACCGAGGAGGCTATGGCTACACCTTC